The 21 T cell receptor beta chains in this list originate from one sample, sequenced in a study of tumor-infiltrating lymphocytes in primary liver carcinoma. Total RNA amounting to 500 ng was the source from which TCR beta cDNA was made with a constant-region primer. Each TCR beta library was derived from three nested multiplex PCR rounds that employed slightly modified ARM-PCR. TRBV1-TRBV30 forward and Cbeta reverse primers drove the first two roughly 10-cycle rounds. TCRdb processed the multiplex PCR reads anew with MiXCR; each CDR3 protein has one entry. The data contain about 78,000 distinct CDR3 sequences, roughly two thirds of them singletons. Extraction of RNA together with DNA used about 17-34 mg of unsorted bulk tissue. Sequencing used liver tumor tissue from sampling region 4. Subset reported: tumor region T4, right-lateral pole. The receptor source for this set is a woman aged 55-69 years with primary liver carcinoma and hepatitis B virus infection.

To note about this clonotype: An end of the junction differs from the germline gene, which may be a read error. The chain is built from TRBV29-1 and TRBJ2-2; no definite D call. CDR3 length: 14 amino acids. Per the germline V gene, CDR1 is SQVTM and CDR2 is ANQGSEA. This CDR3 reads CSVSTSLSTGELFF. The CDR3 DNA reads TGCAGCGTCTCGACGTCCTTGAGCACCGGAGAGCTGTTTTTT.

A note on this clonotype: The conserved phenylalanine or tryptophan is not found at the CDR3 terminus, so this likely reflects a read error. The rearrangement uses TRBV11-2 and TRBJ2-3; 7 bases are shared with TRBD2. Germline loops: CDR1 SGHAT, CDR2 FQNNGV. CDR3 size: 17 residues. With V trimmed by 1 base and J by 7 bases, 14 bases remained unmatched. The CDR3 bases are TGTGCCAGCAGCTTAGGGGGACTAACATACACGCCAAATACGCAGTATTAT. This codes for CASSLGGLTYTPNTQYY.

V and J are TRBV11-2 and TRBJ2-6; D is unclear. Germline CDR1 SGHAT, CDR2 FQNNGV. Trimming left V 1 base short and J 4 bases short, with 5 bases between. CDR3 length: 14 residues. The CDR3 loop is CASSLAQGANVLTF. The DNA of the CDR3 is TGTGCCAGCAGCTTAGCACAGGGGGCCAACGTCCTGACTTTC. The full variable domain, with the rest looked up from reference TRBV11-2 and TRBJ2-6, is EAGVAQSPRYKIIEKRQSVAFWCNPISGHATLYWYQQILGQGPKLLIQFQNNGVVDDSQLPKDRFSAERLKGVDSTLKIQPAKLEDSAVYLCASSLAQGANVLTFGAGSRLTVL.

This clonotype was seen more than once but under ten times. A much larger clone differs by one base, so this may be a read error. DNA for the CDR3: TGCGGCAGCAGCTTGTGGGGGGAGGGCTACAATGAGCAGTTCTTC. Protein product: CGSSLWGEGYNEQFF. This chain uses TRBV5-1 with TRBJ2-1; TRBD2 agrees at 7 bases. This CDR3 spans 15 amino acids. The V gene's germline CDR1 is SGHRS and CDR2 YFSETQ. The whole variable domain, remainder taken from reference TRBV5-1 and TRBJ2-1, is KAGVTQTPRYLIKTRGQQVTLSCSPISGHRSVSWYQQTPGQGLQFLFEYFSETQRNKGNFPGRFSGRQFSNSRSEMNVSTLELGDSALYLCGSSLWGEGYNEQFFGPGTRLTVL.

This clonotype is medium-sized. This chain connects TRBV11-2 to TRBJ1-1; D not resolved. The length of the CDR3 is 15 residues. V was clipped by 1 base and J by 5 bases, with 14 bases between them. Germline V gene data show CDR1 as SGHAT and CDR2 as FQNNGV. This CDR3 is CASSLARVGGTEAFF. The CDR3 DNA sequence: TGTGCCAGCAGCTTAGCGAGGGTGGGCGGGACTGAAGCTTTCTTT.

In the case of this clonotype: A junction boundary mismatches the germline segment, possibly from a read error. V is TRBV11-2 and J is TRBJ1-2, with unresolved D. Germline V gives CDR1 SGHAT, CDR2 FQNNGV. The CDR3 length is 13 residues. The CDR3 sequence: CPSSPDGIYCYTF. CDR3 nucleotides: TGTCCCAGCAGCCCGGACGGAATCTATTGCTACACCTTC.

To note about this clonotype: A junction end diverges from the germline sequence, so it may reflect a read error. V gene TRBV11-3 combines with J gene TRBJ2-1; D unclear. Germline V CDR1 and CDR2: SGHNT, YENEEA. The CDR3 totals 17 residues. The CDR3 reads CASSSDLGLGVYNGQFF. CDR3 bases: TGTGCCAGCAGCTCAGATTTGGGCCTAGGTGTTTACAATGGGCAGTTCTTC.

This clonotype was seen more than once but under ten times. The J gene is TRBJ2-7, the V gene TRBV2; D not certain. Germline CDR1 is SNHLY and CDR2 is FYNNEI. V lost 6 bases and J 2 bases, leaving 14 bases between the germline ends. The CDR3 contains 14 residues. The CDR3 DNA is TGTGCCAGCAGGGACCGGCGATCAACCTACGAGCAGTACTTC. Its translation: CASRDRRSTYEQYF.

In this sample, this clonotype is medium-sized (0.01 to 0.1%). This chain links TRBV6-1 with TRBJ2-7; 9 positions agree with TRBD2. CDR1 is MNHNS, CDR2 SASEGT, per germline. The CDR3 runs to 14 residues. The trim removed 6 bases at V and 3 bases at J, leaving 6 bases unmatched. The CDR3, as DNA: TGTGCCAGCAGGGCTAGCGGGATGAGCTACGAGCAGTACTTC. Amino acids: CASRASGMSYEQYF.

The CDR3 bases are TGCGTAAGCAGCTTGGAAGAGGGGGCGCCTGAAGCTTTCTTT. This gives the protein CVSSLEEGAPEAFF. This chain joins TRBV5-1 and TRBJ1-1; 7 bases line up with TRBD1. Germline-derived CDR1 and CDR2 are SGHRS and YFSETQ. This CDR3 is built from 14 residues.

The chain employs TRBV6-5 and TRBJ2-1, with D possibly being TRBD2 (7 bases). The DNA end is a closer match to TRBJ2-7, so the J assignment may be wrong. Germline loops: CDR1 MNHEY, CDR2 SVGAGI. The CDR3 loop spans 14 amino acids. Written as DNA, the CDR3 is TGTGTCAGTCGAGGGGGGGCGTCCTACAATGAGCAGTACTTC. It translates to CVSRGGASYNEQYF.

On this clonotype: Without the conserved terminal phenylalanine or tryptophan, this CDR3 likely stems from a read error. The J gene is TRBJ2-7, the V gene TRBV11-2, with TRBD2 identical over 8 bases. CDR1 SGHAT and CDR2 FQNNGV come from the germline V gene. This CDR3 spans 16 amino acids. V was pared by 8 bases and J by 7 bases, with 19 bases of the junction left unmatched. As DNA, the CDR3 is TGTGCCAGCGCGACTCCTGGGCGGGAGGCAAGGGGGGAGCAGTACTAT. Its translation is CASATPGREARGEQYY.

Remarks on this clonotype: The germline gene is not matched at one end of the junction; a read error may be the cause. CDR3 nucleotides: TGCGCCAGCAGCCAAAGTGGGACGGGAGCGGAGACCCACTACTTC. Its translation is CASSQSGTGAETHYF. The gene calls are TRBV4-1 and TRBJ2-5; D is possibly TRBD2 (6 bases). The CDR3 contains 15 residues. Germline CDR1 and CDR2: MGHRA and YSYEKL.

The chain is built from TRBV30 and TRBJ2-1, with D tentatively TRBD2 (6 bases). The V gene's germline CDR1 is GTSNPN and CDR2 SVGIG (reference sequence). V lost 4 bases and J lost 8, with 15 bases in between. This CDR3 has 13 residues. The CDR3 here is CAWTSGGKYEQFF. The CDR3 region has the DNA TGTGCCTGGACGTCTGGAGGGAAGTATGAGCAGTTCTTC.

Concerning this clonotype: This may arise from a read error, as a much more abundant clone is one base away. The J gene is TRBJ2-7, the V gene TRBV5-1, with TRBD2 matching 7 bases. The CDR3 has 15 residues. Germline V gene sequence: CDR1 SGHRS, CDR2 YFSETQ. CDR3 residues: CAISLESAGVYEQYF. CDR3 in DNA: TGCGCCATCAGCTTGGAATCGGCGGGAGTTTACGAGCAGTACTTC.

This clonotype is medium-sized in the sample. This sequence joins TRBV11-2 and TRBJ2-5; D unresolved. Germline CDR1 is SGHAT and CDR2 is FQNNGV. The CDR3 length is 13 residues. The V end lost 5 bases, the J end lost 0 bases, and 7 bases lay between the germline ends. The CDR3 region has the DNA TGTGCCAGCAGCCAAATGTACCAAGAGACCCAGTACTTC. The encoded protein is CASSQMYQETQYF.

Turning to this clonotype: One junction end disagrees with the germline gene, perhaps due to a read error. The chain is built from TRBV11-2 and TRBJ2-1, with D perhaps TRBD2 (5 bases). Germline-derived CDR1 and CDR2 are SGHAT and FQNNGV. This CDR3 contains 15 residues. DNA for the CDR3: TGTGCCAGCAGCTTAGAGAGAGGGAGTGTGAGTGGGCAGTTCTTT. It specifies CASSLERGSVSGQFF.

This chain joins TRBV7-6 and TRBJ2-1; 11 positions match TRBD2. The CDR3 runs 16 residues. Germline V gives CDR1 SGHVS, CDR2 FNYEAQ. The V and J ends lost 7 bases and 5 bases, in that order; junction bases with no gene match: 10. The DNA for the CDR3 is TGTGCCAGCAACCGTGTGGGGACTAGCGGTGACAATGAGCAGTTCTTC. Protein: CASNRVGTSGDNEQFF.

Points on this clonotype: Sequence at one end of the junction differs from germline and may be a read error. The chain links TRBV11-2 to TRBJ2-1, with 8 bases that match TRBD1. This CDR3 contains 15 residues. Germline CDR1 reads SGHAT; CDR2 reads FQNNGV. The CDR3 here is CAGSFDRGKGNEQYF. As DNA, the CDR3 is TGTGCCGGCAGTTTCGACAGGGGAAAGGGCAATGAGCAATACTTC.

With regard to this clonotype: No conserved phenylalanine or tryptophan ends this CDR3, so it is likely a read error. Because the CDR3's place on the DNA is in doubt, the DNA is left out and the CDR3 is given as listed by TCRdb. The chain combines TRBV14 with TRBJ1-2; the table's D call, TRBD1, has no DNA check behind it. Inclusive of both ends, the CDR3 amounts to 15 amino acids. The V gene's germline CDR1 is SGHDN and CDR2 FVKESK. The CDR3: CASSLPGTLTHGYPS.

Note on this clonotype: At one of its ends the junction is not consistent with the germline gene, which may arise from a read error. The rearrangement links TRBV7-9 to TRBJ2-4, with TRBD2 identical over 8 bases. The CDR3 spans 14 residues. Germline lookup yields CDR1 SEHNR and CDR2 FQNEAQ (reference sequence). CDR3 region: CASNSGGTKNTQYF. CDR3 bases: TGTGCCAGCAACTCGGGAGGGACCAAAAACACTCAGTACTTC.